This TCR beta chain originates from a study of OX40 agonist ivuxolimab in advanced cancers. Study background: As their treatment, patients were administered ivuxolimab, an agonistic anti-OX40 (CD134) antibody.

Sequencing used immunoSEQ multiplex PCR; TCRdb keeps in-frame clones, though not all of them. This sample carries approximately 70,000 clones, 85% of them seen once, and the ten largest clones take 0.8% to 1%. Overall study results and limits: Among the least clonally expanded were partial responders at 0.1-3.0 mg/kg. Clonal expansion was seen in CD4+ and CD8+ blood T cells by week 6 at 0.1 to 3.0 mg/kg.

Of note for this clone: Its antigen is undetermined.

V shed 0 bases and J shed 2 bases, with 6 bases lying between them. The CDR3 spans 14 residues. In germline, CDR1 is SGHDN, CDR2 FVKESK. No patient had autoimmune disease or received systemic immunosuppression. Sequenced material: CD4+ or CD8+ T cells sorted from blood, taken in a trial of the OX40 agonist ivuxolimab. The chain couples TRBV14 to TRBJ2-3; unclear D gene. This sequence was found in an adult with an advanced solid tumor such as melanoma, head and neck, liver or kidney cancer. CDR3 loop: CASSQDLVTDTQYF. CDR3 DNA: TGTGCCAGCAGCCAAGACCTCGTCACAGATACGCAGTATTTT. Full variable domain (missing parts from reference TRBV14 and TRBJ2-3): EAGVTQFPSHSVIEKGQTVTLRCDPISGHDNLYWYRRVMGKEIKFLLHFVKESKQDESGMPNNRFLAERTGGTYSTLKVQPAELEDSGVYFCASSQDLVTDTQYFGPGTRLTVL.